These 25 T cell receptor beta chains originate from one sample sequenced in a study of CD8 T cells in Susac syndrome. RNA, at roughly 0.45 to 1 ug, was reverse transcribed with random hexamers. TCRdb itself ran the immunoSEQ multiplex PCR reads through MiXCR, one entry per CDR3 protein. Counted here are about 190,000 distinct CDR3 sequences, 90% to 96% occurring once; the ten biggest clones make up approximately 0.1%. The specimen sequenced was CD4+ T cells from PBMCs. Source of these receptors: a human donor with Susac syndrome.

This sequence joins TRBV20-1 and TRBJ1-2; possibly TRBD1 for D (6 bases). Looked up from germline, CDR1 is DFQATT and CDR2 is SNEGSKA (reference sequence). V dropped 6 bases and J dropped 3 bases, with 20 bases sitting between them. The CDR3 loop spans 15 amino acids. The CDR3: CSAALGQTRHYGYTF. The CDR3 DNA follows: TGCAGTGCCGCCCTTGGACAGACGCGCCACTATGGCTACACCTTC.

The chain couples TRBV18 to TRBJ2-1; maybe TRBD1 (6 bases). Germline CDR1 and CDR2: KGHSH and LQKENI. This CDR3 comprises 15 residues. The V end was cut by 2 bases, the J end by 7 bases, with 15 bases between. The CDR3 DNA sequence: TGTGCCAGCTCACCAATCGGCCAGGGGATGAATGAGCAGTTCTTC. As protein: CASSPIGQGMNEQFF.

The gene calls are TRBV7-9 and TRBJ2-1; D call uncertain. The CDR3 covers 14 residues. Germline CDR1 and CDR2: SEHNR and FQNEAQ (reference sequence). V dropped 1 base and J dropped 5 bases, with 9 bases sitting between them. The CDR3 sequence is CASSLEARNNEQFF. As DNA, the CDR3 is TGTGCCAGCAGCTTAGAGGCCAGGAACAATGAGCAGTTCTTC.

This clonotype was detected only a few times. This chain connects TRBV7-8 to TRBJ1-1; 7 nucleotides match TRBD1. Germline CDR1 reads SGHVS; CDR2 reads FQNEAQ. The length of the CDR3 is 13 residues. Germline trimming cut 6 bases from V and 3 bases from J; bases unmatched to any gene: 4. The CDR3 region has the DNA TGTGCCAGCAGTTTCGGGACAGACACTGAAGCTTTCTTT. It encodes CASSFGTDTEAFF.

This clonotype was seen only once. This sequence joins TRBV7-2 and TRBJ2-3; TRBD2 is a possible D gene (5 bases). This CDR3 is built from 13 residues. V gave up 10 bases and J gave up 0 bases, with 11 bases separating them. CDR1 SGHTA and CDR2 FQGNSA come from the germline V gene. In nucleotides, the CDR3 is TGTGCCAACCGACGGAGGAGCACAGATACGCAGTATTTT. Encoded protein: CANRRRSTDTQYF.

The J gene is TRBJ1-2, the V gene TRBV30; D ambiguous. Germline values: CDR1 GTSNPN, CDR2 SVGIG (reference sequence). V shed 3 bases and J shed 0 bases, with 14 bases lying between them. The CDR3 consists of 15 residues. CDR3 sequence: CAWRAKRVSNYGYTF. DNA of the CDR3: TGTGCCTGGAGAGCTAAACGGGTTTCTAACTATGGCTACACCTTC.

V gene TRBV14 combines with J gene TRBJ2-5; no firm D call. The CDR3 loop spans 14 amino acids. The germline CDR1 and CDR2 sequences are SGHDN and FVKESK. V lost 0 bases and J 10 bases, leaving 15 bases between the germline ends. The CDR3 DNA reads TGTGCCAGCAGCCAAGAGCTAAGGGTACGGAGCCAGTACTTC. It codes for CASSQELRVRSQYF.

V gene TRBV15 combines with J gene TRBJ2-7; maybe TRBD1 (6 bases). Trimming removed 0 bases from V and 4 bases from J, with 10 bases in between. CDR1 and CDR2 from the germline V gene are LNHNV and YYDKDF (reference sequence). The CDR3 is 14 amino acids. CDR3 region: CATSRDVGAYEQYF. In DNA, the CDR3 is TGTGCCACCAGCAGAGATGTGGGGGCTTACGAGCAGTACTTC.

This rearrangement joins TRBV4-3 to TRBJ2-5; D perhaps matches TRBD1 (5 bases). The CDR3 is 15 amino acids. V lost 4 bases to trimming and J lost 9 bases, with 21 bases between them. CDR1 and CDR2 (germline): LGHNA, YSLEER. The CDR3 nucleotides read TGCGCCAGCAGCCTGGAAGACAGTCATGTGCGCCCCCAGTACTTC. This translates into CASSLEDSHVRPQYF.

The J gene is TRBJ1-6, the V gene TRBV3-1; no clear D. CDR1 is LGHDT, CDR2 YNNKEL, per germline (reference sequence). V was clipped by 3 bases and J by 4 bases, with 13 bases between them. This CDR3 region has 16 residues. The CDR3 sequence: CASSHSKEMYNSPLHF. The CDR3 DNA reads as TGTGCCAGCAGCCATTCGAAGGAGATGTATAATTCACCCCTCCACTTT. The entire variable domain, with the rest obtained from reference TRBV3-1 and TRBJ1-6, is as follows: DTAVSQTPKYLVTQMGNDKSIKCEQNLGHDTMYWYKQDSKKFLKIMFSYNNKELIINETVPNRFSPKSPDKAHLNLHINSLELGDSAVYFCASSHSKEMYNSPLHFGNGTRLTVT.

This chain links TRBV15 with TRBJ2-1, with D possibly being TRBD1 or TRBD2 (5 bases each). Germline loops: CDR1 LNHNV, CDR2 YYDKDF (reference sequence). The CDR3 runs 14 residues. V gave up 1 base and J gave up 5 bases, with 9 bases separating them. In DNA, the CDR3 is TGTGCCACCAGCAGAGCGGGGCGCCACAATGAGCAGTTCTTC. It translates to CATSRAGRHNEQFF.

The V call is TRBV29-1, the J call TRBJ1-2, with a possible D match to TRBD1 (5 bases). Germline V gene sequence: CDR1 SQVTM, CDR2 ANQGSEA. The germline V and J ends were trimmed by 7 bases and 7 bases, with 13 bases remaining between them. The CDR3 has 11 amino acids. As DNA, the CDR3 is TGCAGCGCAGACAGCGTCCCTGGCTACACCTTC. Translated: CSADSVPGYTF.

V usage is TRBV2 and J usage is TRBJ2-7; 10 bases align to TRBD1. Trimming took 7 bases from V and 3 from J; bases not matched to a gene: 6. Germline V gene lookup returns CDR1 SNHLY and CDR2 FYNNEI. The CDR3 loop spans 14 amino acids. CDR3 protein: CASKPGQGFYEQYF. Written as DNA, the CDR3 is TGTGCCAGCAAGCCGGGACAGGGGTTCTACGAGCAGTACTTC.

This clonotype was seen a single time. The rearrangement joins TRBV5-1 to TRBJ1-1; D gene unclear. Germline V lookup: CDR1 SGHRS, CDR2 YFSETQ. Trimming took off 2 bases at V and 4 bases at J, with 12 bases between the two ends. This CDR3 region has 14 residues. CDR3 amino acids: CASSLTALGTEAFF. The CDR3 nucleotides read TGCGCCAGCAGCTTAACAGCTCTGGGCACTGAAGCTTTCTTT.

The CDR3 spells CASSEEGGRTEAFF. The CDR3 region has the DNA TGTGCCAGCAGTGAGGAAGGGGGAAGGACTGAAGCTTTCTTT. The chain employs TRBV25-1 and TRBJ1-1; D perhaps matches TRBD1 (6 bases). Germline CDR1 is MGHDK and CDR2 is SYGVNS. The CDR3 length is 14 residues. Trimming took 3 bases from V and 5 from J, leaving 13 bases between them.

The rearrangement uses TRBV18 and TRBJ1-1; the D gene is possibly TRBD1 (6 bases). CDR3 length: 15 amino acids. V lost 0 bases to trimming and J lost 0 bases, with 8 bases between them. Germline V CDR1 and CDR2: KGHSH, LQKENI. The CDR3 DNA is TGTGCCAGCTCACCACCGGGACACCTGAACACTGAAGCTTTCTTT. It yields the protein CASSPPGHLNTEAFF.

This sequence joins TRBV3-1 and TRBJ1-6, with a tentative D call TRBD1 (5 bases). Germline CDR1 LGHDT, CDR2 YNNKEL (reference sequence). CDR3 size: 16 residues. V shed 3 bases and J shed 10 bases, with 19 bases lying between them. In DNA, the CDR3 is TGTGCCAGCAGCCACTCAGGGATGGGAGTTCAGTCACCCCTCCACTTT. Protein product: CASSHSGMGVQSPLHF.

The rearrangement joins TRBV9 to TRBJ1-5; D remains unclear. The V end lost 0 bases, the J end lost 4 bases, and 11 bases lay between the germline ends. In germline, CDR1 is SGDLS, CDR2 YYNGEE. CDR3 length: 15 residues. This CDR3 is CASSVGEGRNQPQHF. The CDR3 DNA is TGTGCCAGCAGCGTAGGGGAGGGAAGGAATCAGCCCCAGCATTTT.

This clonotype was seen only once. The CDR3 sequence is CASGGTSGGTYTQYF. As DNA, the CDR3 is TGTGCCAGCGGCGGGACTAGCGGGGGGACGTATACGCAGTATTTT. The gene calls are TRBV6-5 and TRBJ2-3; TRBD2 aligns across 15 bases. After removal of 8 bases from V and 7 bases from J, the junction contained 7 bases not matched to a gene. CDR3 length: 15 amino acids. From germline, CDR1 is MNHEY and CDR2 SVGAGI.

The V and J genes are TRBV30 and TRBJ2-5, with 7 bases identical to TRBD2. This CDR3 has 14 amino acids. Per the germline V gene, CDR1 is GTSNPN and CDR2 is SVGIG (reference sequence). The ends lost 5 bases at V and 3 bases at J; junction bases unmatched: 9. CDR3 in amino acids: CAWEGTGTKETQYF. CDR3 coding DNA: TGTGCCTGGGAGGGAACCGGGACTAAAGAGACCCAGTACTTC.

This CDR3 reads CSAPGQPLEKLFF. DNA of the CDR3: TGCAGTGCCCCGGGACAACCACTTGAAAAACTGTTTTTT. The chain links TRBV20-1 to TRBJ1-4; TRBD1 might be the D (6 bases). Trimming removed 6 bases at V and 7 bases at J, with 15 bases between. CDR1 DFQATT and CDR2 SNEGSKA come from the germline V gene (reference sequence). The CDR3 runs to 13 residues.

J is TRBJ1-5 and V is TRBV7-9; TRBD1 aligns across 9 bases. The CDR3 has 13 residues. Trimming at V came to 10 bases and at J to 5 bases, leaving 6 bases not matched to a gene. Germline CDR1 and CDR2: SEHNR and FQNEAQ (reference sequence). CDR3 protein: CATGQGVDQPQHF. The CDR3 DNA reads as TGTGCCACGGGACAGGGTGTAGATCAGCCCCAGCATTTT.

The V and J genes are TRBV20-1 and TRBJ1-2; D is perhaps TRBD1 (5 bases). V lost 3 bases and J 4 bases, leaving 9 bases between the germline ends. The CDR3 covers 12 residues. The germline CDR1 and CDR2 sequences are DFQATT and SNEGSKA (reference sequence). In DNA, the CDR3 is TGCAGTGCTAGGGAGGGGCCCTATGGCTACACCTTC. Amino acid sequence: CSAREGPYGYTF.

The chain's CDR3 is CASSIRADSSYNEQFF. CDR3 coding DNA: TGTGCCAGTAGTATTAGAGCAGATAGCTCCTACAATGAGCAGTTCTTC. V and J are TRBV19 and TRBJ2-1; D is unresolved. The CDR3 has 16 residues. The V and J ends lost 3 bases and 0 bases respectively, with 12 bases between them. Germline values: CDR1 LNHDA, CDR2 SQIVND (reference sequence).

The chain couples TRBV20-1 to TRBJ1-1; unclear D gene. Per germline, CDR1 DFQATT and CDR2 SNEGSKA (reference sequence). V was pared by 5 bases and J by 1 base, with 8 bases between. This CDR3 is built from 12 residues. In nucleotides, the CDR3 is TGCAGTGCTCAAAACCCGAACACTGAAGCTTTCTTT. Translation gives CSAQNPNTEAFF.